Listed here are 29 T cell receptor beta chains from one sample, sequenced in a study of T cells in tumors after PD-1 blockade. Sequenced by immunoSEQ multiplex PCR; TCRdb stores in-frame clones only, minus some. The table records roughly 60,000 clones, around three quarters of them present only once. Specimen: PBMCs, collected before anti-PD-1 treatment. The receptors stem from a human donor with basal cell carcinoma.

This chain links TRBV19 with TRBJ2-3; 11 nucleotides match TRBD2. CDR1 and CDR2 (germline): LNHDA, SQIVND (reference sequence). The length of the CDR3 is 15 residues. Trimming took 9 bases from V and 4 from J; bases not matched to a gene: 9. The CDR3 nucleotides are TGTGCCAGCAGACTAGCGGGGCTTCGGGCAGATACGCAGTATTTT. Residues: CASRLAGLRADTQYF.

The chain carries TRBV19 and TRBJ1-5, with D possibly TRBD1 on 5 matching bases. Germline CDR1 and CDR2: LNHDA and SQIVND (reference sequence). This CDR3 has 17 residues. The V end lost 7 bases, the J end lost 2 bases, and 21 bases lay between the germline ends. CDR3 protein: CASTKLGPQLGNQPQHF. The CDR3 nucleotides read TGTGCCAGTACCAAATTGGGGCCCCAATTGGGCAATCAGCCCCAGCATTTT.

This sequence joins TRBV19 and TRBJ2-5, with TRBD1 identical over 7 bases. The length of the CDR3 is 14 residues. CDR1 and CDR2 (germline): LNHDA, SQIVND (reference sequence). V was pared by 5 bases and J by 2 bases, with 5 bases of the junction left unmatched. The CDR3 DNA is TGTGCCAGTAGTCCCCGACAGGGACAAGAGACCCAGTACTTC. It yields the protein CASSPRQGQETQYF.

There are a few counts of this clone. The chain recombines TRBV2 with TRBJ1-6, with D unclear. The V gene's germline CDR1 is SNHLY and CDR2 FYNNEI. The CDR3 covers 15 residues. Trimming shortened V by 6 bases and J by 0 bases, and 9 bases separated the two germline ends. The CDR3 coding sequence is TGTGCCAGCAGATCGGTGGGCTCCTATAATTCACCCCTCCACTTT. It encodes CASRSVGSYNSPLHF.

The chain employs TRBV12-3 or TRBV12-4 and TRBJ1-2, with D tentatively TRBD1 (6 bases). The CDR3 is 13 residues long. V was trimmed by 7 bases and J by 6 bases, leaving 15 bases between them. The CDR3: CASTPGGLHGYTF. DNA of the CDR3: TGTGCCAGCACTCCCGGGGGGCTGCATGGCTACACCTTC.

The table lists this clone with a few counts. V gene TRBV6-5 combines with J gene TRBJ2-2; the match to TRBD1 covers 7 bases. The CDR3 extends over 15 amino acids. Germline trimming cut 8 bases from V and 0 bases from J; bases unmatched to any gene: 6. Germline V gene lookup returns CDR1 MNHEY and CDR2 SVGAGI. CDR3 sequence reads: CASAPGTANTGELFF. The CDR3 bases are TGTGCCAGCGCCCCCGGGACAGCGAACACCGGGGAGCTGTTTTTT.

J is TRBJ1-5 and V is TRBV14; D gene unclear. The CDR3 runs 13 residues. Trimming stripped 3 bases from V and 6 bases from J, with 9 bases between. In germline, CDR1 is SGHDN, CDR2 FVKESK. The CDR3 coding sequence is TGTGCCAGCAGCCATGACACAACTCAGCCCCAGCATTTT. Translated, it gives CASSHDTTQPQHF.

This clone was found once. This chain links TRBV5-1 with TRBJ2-7; D is unresolved. Per the germline V gene, CDR1 is SGHRS and CDR2 is YFSETQ. This CDR3 comprises 14 residues. The ends were cut back, 4 bases at V and 9 bases at J, with 20 bases in the middle. The CDR3 is CASSPSLVTGAQYF. The DNA for the CDR3 is TGCGCCAGCAGCCCGTCCCTCGTCACCGGTGCGCAGTACTTC.

This sequence joins TRBV5-1 and TRBJ1-6; D uncertain. Per the germline V gene, CDR1 is SGHRS and CDR2 is YFSETQ. Deletions cut 4 bases from V and 8 bases from J, with 13 bases between. The length of the CDR3 is 14 residues. CDR3 bases: TGCGCCAGCAGCCCCTCGACCGGGGATTCACCCCTCCACTTT. Translation: CASSPSTGDSPLHF.

The gene calls are TRBV20-1 and TRBJ1-2; the D gene is possibly TRBD1 (6 bases). The ends were cut back, 6 bases at V and 8 bases at J, with 13 bases in the middle. Looked up from germline, CDR1 is DFQATT and CDR2 is SNEGSKA (reference sequence). The CDR3 spans 11 residues. CDR3 in amino acids: CSAPGGGGYTF. In DNA, the CDR3 is TGCAGTGCCCCCGGGGGCGGCGGCTACACCTTC.

The chain carries TRBV27 and TRBJ2-7; no clear D. The V end was cut by 6 bases, the J end by 6 bases, with 12 bases between. CDR1 is MNHEY and CDR2 is SMNVEV in the germline V gene (reference sequence). The CDR3 spans 12 residues. The CDR3 protein is CASRSITGEQYF. The DNA for the CDR3 is TGTGCCAGCAGATCAATCACCGGCGAGCAGTACTTC.

The rearrangement uses TRBV15 and TRBJ2-3; 13 bases line up with TRBD2. V gave up 0 bases and J gave up 5 bases; unmatched junction bases: 5. This CDR3 contains 17 residues. CDR1 is LNHNV, CDR2 YYDKDF, per germline (reference sequence). In DNA form, the CDR3 reads TGTGCCACCAGCAGAGATATGCGGACTAGCGGGGGAGATACGCAGTATTTT. Its translation is CATSRDMRTSGGDTQYF. The complete variable domain, with remaining parts taken from reference TRBV15 and TRBJ2-3, reads DAMVIQNPRYQVTQFGKPVTLSCSQTLNHNVMYWYQQKSSQAPKLLFHYYDKDFNNEADTPDNFQSRRPNTSFCFLDIRSPGLGDTAMYLCATSRDMRTSGGDTQYFGPGTRLTVL.

V gene TRBV29-1 combines with J gene TRBJ1-1, with D possibly matching TRBD1 (5 bases). The CDR3 totals 12 residues. V gave up 6 bases and J gave up 0 bases, with 8 bases separating them. CDR1 and CDR2 from the germline V gene are SQVTM and ANQGSEA. CDR3 protein: CSVGHLNTEAFF. CDR3 DNA: TGCAGCGTCGGACACCTGAACACTGAAGCTTTCTTT.

V usage is TRBV9 and J usage is TRBJ2-7; 8 bases agree with TRBD1. V shed 0 bases, J shed 2 bases, and the junction held 7 bases outside the gene matches. Per germline, CDR1 SGDLS and CDR2 YYNGEE. This CDR3 region has 16 residues. The CDR3 protein is CASSVGGTGLAYEQYF. The CDR3 region has the DNA TGTGCCAGCAGCGTAGGGGGGACAGGTTTGGCCTACGAGCAGTACTTC.

The V call is TRBV9, the J call TRBJ2-1; no clear D gene. This CDR3 spans 16 amino acids. Germline assignment: CDR1 SGDLS and CDR2 YYNGEE. Trimming removed 0 bases from V and 0 bases from J, with 10 bases in between. CDR3 sequence reads: CASSVELRSSYNEQFF. The CDR3 region has the DNA TGTGCCAGCAGCGTAGAACTTCGGAGCTCCTACAATGAGCAGTTCTTC.

The chain carries TRBV6-5 and TRBJ2-3; 10 bases map to TRBD2. Trimming removed 7 bases from V and 1 base from J; junction bases left unmatched: 5. The CDR3 extends over 15 amino acids. Germline loops: CDR1 MNHEY, CDR2 SVGAGI. The chain's CDR3 is CASKIAGGGTDTQYF. The CDR3 coding sequence is TGTGCCAGCAAGATAGCGGGGGGAGGCACAGATACGCAGTATTTT.

J is TRBJ1-5 and V is TRBV19; TRBD1 matches 9 bases. The V and J ends lost 3 bases and 2 bases, in that order; junction bases with no gene match: 14. Germline assignment: CDR1 LNHDA and CDR2 SQIVND (reference sequence). The CDR3 length is 19 residues. The CDR3 reads CASSMGIDRGYSGNQPQHF. CDR3 bases: TGTGCCAGTAGTATGGGGATCGACAGGGGGTATTCGGGCAATCAGCCCCAGCATTTT. Using reference TRBV19 and TRBJ1-5 for the parts outside the CDR3, the full variable domain is DGGITQSPKYLFRKEGQNVTLSCEQNLNHDAMYWYRQDPGQGLRLIYYSQIVNDFQKGDIAEGYSVSREKKESFPLTVTSAQKNPTAFYLCASSMGIDRGYSGNQPQHFGDGTRLSIL.

This clone was recorded once. The chain is built from TRBV6-5 and TRBJ1-4; D unclear. The CDR3 contains 15 residues. Germline V gene lookup returns CDR1 MNHEY and CDR2 SVGAGI. Trimming cost V 4 bases and J 0 bases, with 9 bases left between them. The DNA of the CDR3 is TGTGCCAGCAGTTCCGTGGCGGCAACTAATGAAAAACTGTTTTTT. The encoded protein is CASSSVAATNEKLFF.

The J gene is TRBJ1-1, the V gene TRBV7-3, with TRBD1 as a possible D gene (5 bases). Germline loops: CDR1 SGHTA, CDR2 FQGTGA. The CDR3 spans 13 residues. V was shortened by 5 bases and J by 1 base, with 8 bases between the two germline ends. CDR3 sequence reads: CASSHQGNTEAFF. CDR3 coding DNA: TGTGCCAGCAGCCACCAGGGGAACACTGAAGCTTTCTTT.

V usage is TRBV30 and J usage is TRBJ2-3, with TRBD1 identical over 11 bases. The germline V gene has CDR1 GTSNPN and CDR2 SVGIG (reference sequence). The length of the CDR3 is 15 residues. The V segment lost 3 bases and the J segment 3 bases; nucleotides outside the gene matches: 5. The CDR3 loop reads CAWRDRDRGTDTQYF. Here the CDR3 DNA reads TGTGCCTGGAGAGACCGGGACAGGGGGACAGATACGCAGTATTTT.

In DNA, the CDR3 is TGTGCCAGCAGCTACCGGGACAGTTCACCCTACGAGCAGTACTTC. It yields the protein CASSYRDSSPYEQYF. This chain joins TRBV7-9 and TRBJ2-7; TRBD1 aligns across 7 bases. CDR3 size: 15 residues. The germline CDR1 and CDR2 sequences are SEHNR and FQNEAQ (reference sequence). Germline trimming cut 4 bases from V and 2 bases from J; bases unmatched to any gene: 8.

CDR3 in DNA: TGTGCCATCAGTGACAGGGCGGATGAAAAACTGTTTTTT. Residues: CAISDRADEKLFF. The genes are TRBV10-3 and TRBJ1-4, with a weak D call TRBD1 (5 bases). Trimming stripped 3 bases from V and 6 bases from J, with 8 bases between. The V gene's germline CDR1 is ENHRY and CDR2 SYGVKD. The CDR3 runs 13 residues.

The J gene is TRBJ2-7, the V gene TRBV4-1, with TRBD2 matching 8 bases. The ends lost 0 bases at V and 2 bases at J; junction bases unmatched: 6. Germline assignment: CDR1 MGHRA and CDR2 YSYEKL. The length of the CDR3 is 16 residues. The CDR3 spells CASSQDGGAKAYEQYF. For the CDR3, the DNA is TGCGCCAGCAGCCAAGACGGGGGGGCCAAAGCCTACGAGCAGTACTTC.

The chain joins TRBV9 to TRBJ2-2; TRBD2 matches 10 bases. The CDR3 runs 18 residues. Looked up from germline, CDR1 is SGDLS and CDR2 is YYNGEE. Trimming took 4 bases from V and 5 from J; bases not matched to a gene: 14. The CDR3 loop is CASSPRGERGGRTGELFF. The CDR3 DNA sequence: TGTGCCAGCAGCCCCCGAGGGGAGCGGGGGGGGCGAACCGGGGAGCTGTTTTTT.

The V gene is TRBV18, the J gene TRBJ2-3; 9 positions agree with TRBD1. V gave up 3 bases and J gave up 1 base; unmatched junction bases: 2. The CDR3 has 15 residues. Germline values: CDR1 KGHSH, CDR2 LQKENI. In DNA, the CDR3 is TGTGCCAGCTCACCTGGACAGGGGCGCACAGATACGCAGTATTTT. Translating it yields CASSPGQGRTDTQYF.

The chain uses TRBV7-2 and TRBJ2-7, with D hard to call. Germline values: CDR1 SGHTA, CDR2 FQGNSA. The CDR3 runs 16 residues. Trimming stripped 3 bases from V and 1 base from J, with 16 bases between. CDR3 bases: TGTGCCAGCAGCTTCGTTCCACTGGTCACATCCTACGAGCAGTACTTC. Residues: CASSFVPLVTSYEQYF.

This rearrangement joins TRBV6-5 to TRBJ2-7, with D unresolved. Germline V gene data show CDR1 as MNHEY and CDR2 as SVGAGI. V gave up 8 bases and J gave up 6 bases, with 11 bases separating them. The CDR3 is 11 residues long. CDR3 nucleotides: TGTGCCAGCGGCCGAGGTGGCGAGCAGTACTTC. Residues: CASGRGGEQYF.

The rearrangement uses TRBV6-6 and TRBJ2-1; 8 bases match TRBD2. This CDR3 region has 16 residues. The germline gives CDR1 MNHNY, CDR2 SVGAGI (reference sequence). V lost 2 bases, J lost 4 bases, and 7 bases stayed unmatched. The chain's CDR3 is CASSYEGLAGYNEQFF. The DNA of the CDR3 is TGTGCCAGCAGTTACGAAGGGCTAGCGGGTTACAATGAGCAGTTCTTC.

The chain recombines TRBV5-6 with TRBJ1-5, with 7 bases that match TRBD1. The V gene end was trimmed by 5 bases and the J gene end by 9 bases; junction bases not matched to a gene: 8. The CDR3 loop spans 13 amino acids. CDR1 and CDR2 from the germline V gene are SGHDT and YYEEEE. CDR3 sequence reads: CASSSTGEWPQHF. CDR3 coding DNA: TGTGCCAGCAGTAGTACAGGGGAATGGCCCCAGCATTTT.